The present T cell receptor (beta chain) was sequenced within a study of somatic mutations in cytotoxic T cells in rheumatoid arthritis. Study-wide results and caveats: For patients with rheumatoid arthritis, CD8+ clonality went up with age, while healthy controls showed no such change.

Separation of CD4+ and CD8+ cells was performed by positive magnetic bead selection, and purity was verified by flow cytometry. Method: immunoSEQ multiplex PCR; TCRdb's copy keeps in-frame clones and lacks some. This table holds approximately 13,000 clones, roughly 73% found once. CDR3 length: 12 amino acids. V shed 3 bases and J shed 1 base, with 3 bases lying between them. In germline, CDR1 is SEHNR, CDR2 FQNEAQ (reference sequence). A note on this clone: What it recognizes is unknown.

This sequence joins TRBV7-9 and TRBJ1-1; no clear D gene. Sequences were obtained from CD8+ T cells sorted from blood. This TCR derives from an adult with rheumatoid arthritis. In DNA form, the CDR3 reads TGTGCCAGCAGCTTTGAGAACACTGAAGCTTTCTTT. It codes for CASSFENTEAFF.